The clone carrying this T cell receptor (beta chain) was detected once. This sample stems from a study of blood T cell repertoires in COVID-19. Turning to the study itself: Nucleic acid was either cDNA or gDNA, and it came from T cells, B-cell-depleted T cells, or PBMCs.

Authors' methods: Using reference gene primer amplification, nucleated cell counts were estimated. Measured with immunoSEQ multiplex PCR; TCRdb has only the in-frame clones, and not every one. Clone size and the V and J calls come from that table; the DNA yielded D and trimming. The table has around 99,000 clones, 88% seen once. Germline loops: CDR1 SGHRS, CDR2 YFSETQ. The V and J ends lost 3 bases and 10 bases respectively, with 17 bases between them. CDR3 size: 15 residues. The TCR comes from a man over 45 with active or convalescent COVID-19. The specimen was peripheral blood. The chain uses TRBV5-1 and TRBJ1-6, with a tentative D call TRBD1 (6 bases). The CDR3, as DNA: TGCGCCAGCAGCTCCACAGGGCCGGGTGGGTCACCCCTCCACTTT. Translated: CASSSTGPGGSPLHF.